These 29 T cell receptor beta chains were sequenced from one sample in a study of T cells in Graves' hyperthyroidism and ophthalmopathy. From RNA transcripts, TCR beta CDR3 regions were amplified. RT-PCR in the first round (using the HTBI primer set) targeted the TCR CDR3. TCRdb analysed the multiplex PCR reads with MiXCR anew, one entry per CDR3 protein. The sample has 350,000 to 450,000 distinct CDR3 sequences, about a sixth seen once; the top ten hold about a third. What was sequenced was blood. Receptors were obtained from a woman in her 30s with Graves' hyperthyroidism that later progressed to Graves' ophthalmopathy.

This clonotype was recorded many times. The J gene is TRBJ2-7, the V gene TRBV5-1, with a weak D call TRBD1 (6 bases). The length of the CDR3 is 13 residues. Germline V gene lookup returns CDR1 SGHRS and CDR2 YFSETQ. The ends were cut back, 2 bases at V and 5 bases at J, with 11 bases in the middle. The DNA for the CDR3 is TGCGCCAGCAGCTTTGCAGGGGCCCACGAGCAGTACTTC. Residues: CASSFAGAHEQYF.

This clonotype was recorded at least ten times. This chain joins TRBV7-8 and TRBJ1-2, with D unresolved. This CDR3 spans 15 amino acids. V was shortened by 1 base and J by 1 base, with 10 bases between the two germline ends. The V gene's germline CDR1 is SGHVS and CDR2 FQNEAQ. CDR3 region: CASSLGTGINYGYTF. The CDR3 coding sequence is TGTGCCAGCAGCTTAGGAACCGGGATTAACTATGGCTACACCTTC.

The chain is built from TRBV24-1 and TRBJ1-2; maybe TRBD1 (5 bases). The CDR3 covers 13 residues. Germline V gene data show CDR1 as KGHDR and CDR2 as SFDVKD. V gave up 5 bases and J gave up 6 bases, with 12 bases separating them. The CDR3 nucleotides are TGTGCCACCAGTGCGCGAGGGGAGGATGGCTACACCTTC. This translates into CATSARGEDGYTF.

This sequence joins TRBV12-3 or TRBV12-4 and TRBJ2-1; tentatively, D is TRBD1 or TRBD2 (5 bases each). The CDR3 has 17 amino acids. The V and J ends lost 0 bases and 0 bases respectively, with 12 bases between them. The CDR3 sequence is CASSLARAGTSYNEQFF. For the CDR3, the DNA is TGTGCCAGCAGTTTAGCGCGTGCCGGGACCTCCTACAATGAGCAGTTCTTC.

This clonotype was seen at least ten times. The CDR3 DNA follows: TGTGCCAGCAGCTTCTCTAGCTTGGGGGATACGCAGTATTTT. Translated, it gives CASSFSSLGDTQYF. The J gene is TRBJ2-3, the V gene TRBV7-6; weak D call: TRBD2 (5 bases). CDR3 length: 14 residues. The V gene's germline CDR1 is SGHVS and CDR2 FNYEAQ. V dropped 3 bases and J dropped 6 bases, with 13 bases sitting between them.

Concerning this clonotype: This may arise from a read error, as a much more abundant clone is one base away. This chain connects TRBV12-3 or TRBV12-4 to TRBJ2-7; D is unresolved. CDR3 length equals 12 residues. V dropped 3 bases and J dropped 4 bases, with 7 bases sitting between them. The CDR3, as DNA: TGTGCCAGCAGTTTTGAGGTGTACGAGCAGTACTTC. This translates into CASSFEVYEQYF.

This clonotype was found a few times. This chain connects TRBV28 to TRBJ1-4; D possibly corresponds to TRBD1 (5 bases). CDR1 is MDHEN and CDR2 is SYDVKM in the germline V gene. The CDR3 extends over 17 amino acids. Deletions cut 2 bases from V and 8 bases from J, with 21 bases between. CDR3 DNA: TGTGCCAGCAGTTTAGATGTCGGACTCGGGACGGAGGAAAAACTGTTTTTT. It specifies CASSLDVGLGTEEKLFF.

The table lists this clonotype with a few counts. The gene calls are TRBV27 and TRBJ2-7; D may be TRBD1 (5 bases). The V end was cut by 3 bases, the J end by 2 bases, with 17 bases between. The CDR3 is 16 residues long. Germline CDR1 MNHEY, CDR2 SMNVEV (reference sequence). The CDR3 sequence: CASSLGPGPLPYEQYF. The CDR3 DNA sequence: TGTGCCAGCAGTTTGGGGCCAGGCCCCCTCCCCTACGAGCAGTACTTC.

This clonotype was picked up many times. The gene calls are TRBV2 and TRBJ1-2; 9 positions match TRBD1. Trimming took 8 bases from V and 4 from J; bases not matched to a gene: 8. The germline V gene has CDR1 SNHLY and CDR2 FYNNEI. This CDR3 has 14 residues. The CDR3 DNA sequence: TGTGCCAGCGCCCCGGGACAGGGCGTCTATGGCTACACCTTC. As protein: CASAPGQGVYGYTF.

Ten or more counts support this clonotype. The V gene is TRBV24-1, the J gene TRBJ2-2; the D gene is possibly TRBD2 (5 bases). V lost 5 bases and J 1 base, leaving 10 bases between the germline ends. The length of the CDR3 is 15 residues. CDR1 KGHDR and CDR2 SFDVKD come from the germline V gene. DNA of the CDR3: TGTGCCACCAGTGCAGGAGGATTGAACACCGGGGAGCTGTTTTTT. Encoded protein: CATSAGGLNTGELFF.

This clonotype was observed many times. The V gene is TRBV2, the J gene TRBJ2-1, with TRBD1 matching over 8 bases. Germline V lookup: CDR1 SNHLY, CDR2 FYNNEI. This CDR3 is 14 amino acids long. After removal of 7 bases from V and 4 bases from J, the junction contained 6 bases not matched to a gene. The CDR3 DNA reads TGTGCCAGCATGCCCAGGGGGCAATACAATGAGCAGTTCTTC. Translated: CASMPRGQYNEQFF. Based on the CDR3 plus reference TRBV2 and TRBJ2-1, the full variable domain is EPEVTQTPSHQVTQMGQEVILRCVPISNHLYFYWYRQILGQKVEFLVSFYNNEISEKSEIFDDQFSVERPDGSNFTLKIRSTKLEDSAMYFCASMPRGQYNEQFFGPGTRLTVL.

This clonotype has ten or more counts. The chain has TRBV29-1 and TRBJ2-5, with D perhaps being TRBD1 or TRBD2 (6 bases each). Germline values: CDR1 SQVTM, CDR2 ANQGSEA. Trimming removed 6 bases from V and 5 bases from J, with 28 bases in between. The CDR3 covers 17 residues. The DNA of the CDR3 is TGCAGCGTCGGGACGGCGTCGGGGGCCTTCCCCACTGAGACCCAGTACTTC. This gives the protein CSVGTASGAFPTETQYF.

This chain's CDR3 is CASSQDLTASSYNEQFF. In DNA, the CDR3 is TGTGCCAGCAGCCAAGATCTCACCGCGAGCTCCTACAATGAGCAGTTCTTC. The V call is TRBV3-1, the J call TRBJ2-1; D is ambiguous. The CDR3 loop spans 17 amino acids. Trimming left V 0 bases short and J 0 bases short, with 12 bases between. Per the germline V gene, CDR1 is LGHDT and CDR2 is YNNKEL (reference sequence).

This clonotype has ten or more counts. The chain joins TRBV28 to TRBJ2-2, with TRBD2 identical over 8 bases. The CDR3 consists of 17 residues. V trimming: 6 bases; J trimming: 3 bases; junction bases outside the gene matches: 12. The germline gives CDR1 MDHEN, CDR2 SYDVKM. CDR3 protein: CASRSAALREDTGELFF. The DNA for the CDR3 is TGTGCCAGCAGATCGGCAGCGCTGCGGGAGGACACCGGGGAGCTGTTTTTT.

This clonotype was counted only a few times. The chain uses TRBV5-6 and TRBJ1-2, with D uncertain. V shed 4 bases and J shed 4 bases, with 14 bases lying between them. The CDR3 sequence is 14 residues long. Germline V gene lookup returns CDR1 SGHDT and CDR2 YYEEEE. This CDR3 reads CASSLPDGIYGYTF. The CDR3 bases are TGTGCCAGCAGCCTACCGGACGGAATCTATGGCTACACCTTC.

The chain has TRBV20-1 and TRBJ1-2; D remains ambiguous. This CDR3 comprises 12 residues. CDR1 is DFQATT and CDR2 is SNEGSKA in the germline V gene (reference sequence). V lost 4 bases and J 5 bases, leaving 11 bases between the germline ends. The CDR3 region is CSAKLIDYGYTF. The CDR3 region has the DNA TGCAGTGCTAAGTTAATTGATTATGGCTACACCTTC.

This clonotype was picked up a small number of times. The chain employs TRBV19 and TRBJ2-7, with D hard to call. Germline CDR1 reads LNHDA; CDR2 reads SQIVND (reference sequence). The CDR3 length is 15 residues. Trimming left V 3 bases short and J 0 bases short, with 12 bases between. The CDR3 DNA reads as TGTGCCAGTAGTATCTCGATTCGGAGCTCCTACGAGCAGTACTTC. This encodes CASSISIRSSYEQYF.

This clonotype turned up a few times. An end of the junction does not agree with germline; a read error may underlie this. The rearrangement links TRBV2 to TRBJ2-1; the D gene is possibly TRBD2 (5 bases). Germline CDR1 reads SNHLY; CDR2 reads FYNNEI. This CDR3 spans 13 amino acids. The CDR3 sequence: CASRMEAYSEQFF. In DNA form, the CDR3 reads TGTGCCAGCCGGATGGAGGCGTACAGTGAGCAGTTCTTC.

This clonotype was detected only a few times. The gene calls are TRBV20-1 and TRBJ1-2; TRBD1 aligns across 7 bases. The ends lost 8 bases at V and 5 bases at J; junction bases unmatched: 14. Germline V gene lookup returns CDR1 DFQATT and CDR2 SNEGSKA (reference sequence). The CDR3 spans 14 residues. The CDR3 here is CSTYYRGPRYGYTF. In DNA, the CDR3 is TGCAGTACCTATTACAGGGGTCCTAGATATGGCTACACCTTC.

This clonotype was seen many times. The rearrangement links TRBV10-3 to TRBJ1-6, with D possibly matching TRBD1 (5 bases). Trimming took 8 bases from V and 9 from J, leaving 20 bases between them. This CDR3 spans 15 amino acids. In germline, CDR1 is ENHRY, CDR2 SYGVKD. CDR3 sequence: CAIGAQRDGGSPLHF. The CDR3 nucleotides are TGTGCCATCGGTGCTCAAAGGGATGGGGGTTCACCCCTCCACTTT.

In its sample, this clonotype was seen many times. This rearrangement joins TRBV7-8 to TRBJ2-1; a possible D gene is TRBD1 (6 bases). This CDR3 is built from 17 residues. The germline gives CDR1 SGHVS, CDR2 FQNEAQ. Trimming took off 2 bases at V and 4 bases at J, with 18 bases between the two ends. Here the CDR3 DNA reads TGTGCCAGCAGCTTACAGGATGGGACAAATTTTTACAATGAGCAGTTCTTC. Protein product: CASSLQDGTNFYNEQFF.

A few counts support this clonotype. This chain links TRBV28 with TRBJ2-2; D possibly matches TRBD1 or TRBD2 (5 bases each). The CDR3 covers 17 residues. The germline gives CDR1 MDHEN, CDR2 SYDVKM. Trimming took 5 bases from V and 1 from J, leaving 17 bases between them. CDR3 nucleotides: TGTGCCAGCAGTACCCCACCAGGGAGTTGGAACACCGGGGAGCTGTTTTTT. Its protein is CASSTPPGSWNTGELFF.

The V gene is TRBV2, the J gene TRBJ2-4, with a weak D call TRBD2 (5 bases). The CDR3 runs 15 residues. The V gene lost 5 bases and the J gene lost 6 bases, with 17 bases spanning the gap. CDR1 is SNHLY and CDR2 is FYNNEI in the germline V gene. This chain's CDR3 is CASSLGGSGVNIQYF. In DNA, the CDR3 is TGTGCCAGCAGTTTAGGTGGCAGCGGAGTAAACATTCAGTACTTC. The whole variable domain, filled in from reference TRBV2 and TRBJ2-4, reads EPEVTQTPSHQVTQMGQEVILRCVPISNHLYFYWYRQILGQKVEFLVSFYNNEISEKSEIFDDQFSVERPDGSNFTLKIRSTKLEDSAMYFCASSLGGSGVNIQYFGAGTRLSVL.

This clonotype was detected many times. The CDR3 reads CASSPSGQGGEQFF. CDR3 DNA sequence: TGTGCCAGCAGCCCCTCGGGACAGGGGGGTGAGCAGTTCTTC. V and J are TRBV7-9 and TRBJ2-1; 11 nucleotides line up with TRBD1. V was pared by 5 bases and J by 9 bases, with 6 bases of the junction left unmatched. The germline V gene has CDR1 SEHNR and CDR2 FQNEAQ (reference sequence). The CDR3 length is 14 residues.

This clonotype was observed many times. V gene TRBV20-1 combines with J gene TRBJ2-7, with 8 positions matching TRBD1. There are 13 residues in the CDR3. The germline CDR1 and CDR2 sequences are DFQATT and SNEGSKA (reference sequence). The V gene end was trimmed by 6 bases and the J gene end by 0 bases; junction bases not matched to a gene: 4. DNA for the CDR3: TGCAGTGCCGAGACAGGGGTCTCCTACGAGCAGTACTTC. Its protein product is CSAETGVSYEQYF.

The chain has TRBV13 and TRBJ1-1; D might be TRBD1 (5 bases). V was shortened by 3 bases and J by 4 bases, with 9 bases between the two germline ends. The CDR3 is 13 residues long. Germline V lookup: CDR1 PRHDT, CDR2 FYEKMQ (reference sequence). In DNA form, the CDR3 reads TGTGCCAGCAGCTTTCGGGGGTCCACTGAAGCTTTCTTT. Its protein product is CASSFRGSTEAFF.

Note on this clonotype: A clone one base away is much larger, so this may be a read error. CDR3 nucleotides: TGCAGCATCCCCGGGACCGCCCGGACGACTGAAGCTTTCTTT. This gives the protein CSIPGTARTTEAFF. The chain links TRBV29-1 to TRBJ1-1, with D perhaps TRBD1 (5 bases). The CDR3 is made up of 14 amino acids. Deletions cut 8 bases from V and 5 bases from J, with 21 bases between. Germline values: CDR1 SQVTM, CDR2 ANQGSEA.

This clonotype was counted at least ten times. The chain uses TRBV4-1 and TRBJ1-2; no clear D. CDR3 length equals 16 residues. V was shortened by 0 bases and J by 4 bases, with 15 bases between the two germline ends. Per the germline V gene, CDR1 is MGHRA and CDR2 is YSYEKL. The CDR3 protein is CASSQDGRNPFYGYTF. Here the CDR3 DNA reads TGCGCCAGCAGCCAAGACGGACGGAATCCTTTCTATGGCTACACCTTC.

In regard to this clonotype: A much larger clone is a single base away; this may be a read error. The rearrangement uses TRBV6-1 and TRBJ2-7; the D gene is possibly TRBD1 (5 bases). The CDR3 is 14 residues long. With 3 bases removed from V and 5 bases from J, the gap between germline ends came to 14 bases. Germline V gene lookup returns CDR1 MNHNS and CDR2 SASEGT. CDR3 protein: CASSETVRYDEQYF. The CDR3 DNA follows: TGTGCCAGCAGTGAGACAGTGAGGTACGACGAGCAGTACTTC.